Sequencing of this T cell receptor (beta chain) was carried out in a study of response to subunit inactivated influenza vaccine. This clonotype was seen at least ten times. TCRdb independently ran MiXCR on the RT-PCR reads; one entry per CDR3 protein. Here the sample spans about half a million distinct CDR3 sequences, approximately 9.9% being singletons. The CDR3 loop spans 13 amino acids. The V gene lost 6 bases and the J gene lost 4 bases, with 13 bases spanning the gap. The chain couples TRBV12-3 or TRBV12-4 to TRBJ2-7; D may correspond to TRBD1 or TRBD2 (5 bases each). Here the sequenced sample was PBMCs from blood, taken roughly 47 days after vaccination. This receptor was taken from a man aged 45-65 years who received an inactivated influenza vaccine. The CDR3 nucleotides are TGTGCCAGCAGCCGGGACGGACCTTACGAGCAGTACTTC. Its translation: CASSRDGPYEQYF.